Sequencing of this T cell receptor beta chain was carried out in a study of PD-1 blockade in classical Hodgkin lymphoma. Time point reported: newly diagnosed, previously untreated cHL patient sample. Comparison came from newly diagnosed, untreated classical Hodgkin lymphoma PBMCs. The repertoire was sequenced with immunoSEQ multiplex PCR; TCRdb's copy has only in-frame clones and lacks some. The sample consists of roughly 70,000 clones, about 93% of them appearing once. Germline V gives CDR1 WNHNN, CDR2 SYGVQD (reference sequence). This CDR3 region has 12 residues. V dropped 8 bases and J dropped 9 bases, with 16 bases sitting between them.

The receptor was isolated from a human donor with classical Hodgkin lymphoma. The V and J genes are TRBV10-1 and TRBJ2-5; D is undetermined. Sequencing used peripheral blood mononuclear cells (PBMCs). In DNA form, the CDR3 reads TGCGCCAGCTCCCCCGTGAAGTTGGCCCAGTACTTC. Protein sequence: CASSPVKLAQYF.